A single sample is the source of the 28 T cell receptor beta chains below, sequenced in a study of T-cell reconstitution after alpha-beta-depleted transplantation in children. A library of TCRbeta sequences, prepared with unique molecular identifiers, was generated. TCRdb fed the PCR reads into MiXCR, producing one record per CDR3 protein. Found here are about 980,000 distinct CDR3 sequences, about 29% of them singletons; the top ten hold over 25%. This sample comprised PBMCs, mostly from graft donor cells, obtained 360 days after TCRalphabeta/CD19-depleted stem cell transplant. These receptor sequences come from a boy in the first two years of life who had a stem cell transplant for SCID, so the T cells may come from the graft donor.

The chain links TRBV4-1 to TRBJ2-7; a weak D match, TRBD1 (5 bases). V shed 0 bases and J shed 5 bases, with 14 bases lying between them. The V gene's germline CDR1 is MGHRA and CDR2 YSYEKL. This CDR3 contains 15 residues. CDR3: CASSQDPRVMDEQYF. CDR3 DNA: TGCGCCAGCAGCCAAGATCCCAGGGTGATGGACGAGCAGTACTTC.

The CDR3 DNA follows: TGCGCCAGCAGCCGCAGAAGGATGGGCTCCTATAATTCACCCCTCCACTTT. Protein sequence: CASSRRRMGSYNSPLHF. V and J are TRBV4-3 and TRBJ1-6; no firm D call. The CDR3 has 17 amino acids. Trimming removed 4 bases at V and 0 bases at J, with 13 bases between. CDR1 LGHNA and CDR2 YSLEER come from the germline V gene.

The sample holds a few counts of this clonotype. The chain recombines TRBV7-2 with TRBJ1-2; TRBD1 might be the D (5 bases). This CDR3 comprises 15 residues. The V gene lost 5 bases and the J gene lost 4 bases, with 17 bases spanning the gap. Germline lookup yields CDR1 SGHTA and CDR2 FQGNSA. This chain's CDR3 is CASSIRQRTFYGYTF. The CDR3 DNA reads TGTGCCAGCAGCATAAGACAGCGAACTTTCTATGGCTACACCTTC.

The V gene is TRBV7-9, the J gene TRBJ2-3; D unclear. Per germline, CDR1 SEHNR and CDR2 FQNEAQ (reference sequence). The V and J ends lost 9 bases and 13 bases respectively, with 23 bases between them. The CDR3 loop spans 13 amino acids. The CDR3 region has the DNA TGTGCCAGAGTACTTTGGACCTCACGGCCAAAGTATTTT. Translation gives CARVLWTSRPKYF.

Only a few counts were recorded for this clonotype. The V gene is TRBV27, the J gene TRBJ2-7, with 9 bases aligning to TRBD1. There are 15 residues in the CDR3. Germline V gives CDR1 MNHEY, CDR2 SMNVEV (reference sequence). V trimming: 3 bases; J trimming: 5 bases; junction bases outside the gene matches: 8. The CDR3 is CASSFSRTGVNEQYF. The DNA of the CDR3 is TGTGCCAGCAGTTTTAGTAGGACAGGGGTTAACGAGCAGTACTTC.

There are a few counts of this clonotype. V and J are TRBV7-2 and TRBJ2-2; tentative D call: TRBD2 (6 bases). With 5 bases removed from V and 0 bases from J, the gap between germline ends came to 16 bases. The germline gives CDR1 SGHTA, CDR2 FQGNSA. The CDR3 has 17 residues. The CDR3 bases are TGTGCCAGCAGCCCTCATGGAGGGCCCCCGAACACCGGGGAGCTGTTTTTT. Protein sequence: CASSPHGGPPNTGELFF.

Written as DNA, the CDR3 is TGTGCCAGCAGCAAGCAACCGGTCCGGGCGGGAACCGGGGAGCTGTTTTTT. Residues: CASSKQPVRAGTGELFF. This chain links TRBV5-5 with TRBJ2-2, with D perhaps TRBD2 (6 bases). Trimming took off 4 bases at V and 5 bases at J, with 21 bases between the two ends. The CDR3 consists of 17 residues. The V gene's germline CDR1 is SGHKS and CDR2 YYEKEE (reference sequence). Variable domain in full (rest from reference TRBV5-5 and TRBJ2-2): DAGVTQSPTHLIKTRGQQVTLRCSPISGHKSVSWYQQVLGQGPQFIFQYYEKEERGRGNFPDRFSARQFPNYSSELNVNALLLGDSALYLCASSKQPVRAGTGELFFGEGSRLTVL.

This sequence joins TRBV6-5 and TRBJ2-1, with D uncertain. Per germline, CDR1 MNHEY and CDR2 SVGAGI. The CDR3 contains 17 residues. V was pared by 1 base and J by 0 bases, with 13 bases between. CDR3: CASSYFSTRASYNEQFF. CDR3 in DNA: TGTGCCAGCAGTTACTTTTCGACCCGAGCCTCCTACAATGAGCAGTTCTTC.

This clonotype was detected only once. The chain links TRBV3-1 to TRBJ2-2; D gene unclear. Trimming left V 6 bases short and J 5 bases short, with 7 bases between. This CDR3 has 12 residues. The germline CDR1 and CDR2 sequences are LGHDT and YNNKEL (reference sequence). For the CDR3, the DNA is TGTGCCAGCAGGAAACAGACCGGGGAGCTGTTTTTT. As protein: CASRKQTGELFF.

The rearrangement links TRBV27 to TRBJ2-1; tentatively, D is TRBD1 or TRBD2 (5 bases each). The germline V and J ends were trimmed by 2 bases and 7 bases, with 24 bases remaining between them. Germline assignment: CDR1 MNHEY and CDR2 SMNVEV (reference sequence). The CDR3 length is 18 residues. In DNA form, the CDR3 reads TGTGCCAGCAGTTTAGGGACGGGCGCGGTCATAAGCGGTAATGAGCAGTTCTTC. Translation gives CASSLGTGAVISGNEQFF.

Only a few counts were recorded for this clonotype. The CDR3 here is CASSQGELAFF. The CDR3 DNA reads as TGTGCCAGCAGCCAAGGGGAGTTAGCTTTCTTT. The chain couples TRBV4-2 to TRBJ1-1, with D unresolved. The length of the CDR3 is 11 residues. V lost 1 base and J lost 10, with 7 bases in between. Germline V gene lookup returns CDR1 LGHNA and CDR2 YNFKEQ.

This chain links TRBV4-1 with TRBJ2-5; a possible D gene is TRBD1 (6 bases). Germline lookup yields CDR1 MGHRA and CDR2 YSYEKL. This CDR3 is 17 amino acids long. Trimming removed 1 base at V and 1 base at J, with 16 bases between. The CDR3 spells CASSQGGTIVSQETQYF. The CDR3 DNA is TGCGCCAGCAGCCAAGGGGGGACAATCGTTTCCCAAGAGACCCAGTACTTC.

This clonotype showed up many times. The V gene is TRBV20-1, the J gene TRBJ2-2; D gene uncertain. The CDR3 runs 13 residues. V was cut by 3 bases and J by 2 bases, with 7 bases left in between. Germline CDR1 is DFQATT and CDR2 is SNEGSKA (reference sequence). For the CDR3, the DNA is TGCAGTGCTAGTCACCGAAACACCGGGGAGCTGTTTTTT. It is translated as CSASHRNTGELFF.

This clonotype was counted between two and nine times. The CDR3 DNA follows: TGCGCCAGCAGCTTGGCTGGGGACAGGGATGGCGAGCAGTACTTC. It translates to CASSLAGDRDGEQYF. J is TRBJ2-7 and V is TRBV5-1; TRBD1 agrees at 9 bases. V trimming: 0 bases; J trimming: 6 bases; junction bases outside the gene matches: 7. CDR1 is SGHRS, CDR2 YFSETQ, per germline. This CDR3 contains 15 residues.

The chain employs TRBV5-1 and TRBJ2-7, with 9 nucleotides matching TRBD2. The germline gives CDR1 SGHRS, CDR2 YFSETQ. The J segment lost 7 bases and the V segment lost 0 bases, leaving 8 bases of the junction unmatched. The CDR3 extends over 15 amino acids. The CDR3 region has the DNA TGCGCCAGCAGCTTGGCCACTAGCGGGCGTAGGGAGCAGTACTTC. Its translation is CASSLATSGRREQYF. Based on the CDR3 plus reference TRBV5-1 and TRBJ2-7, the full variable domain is KAGVTQTPRYLIKTRGQQVTLSCSPISGHRSVSWYQQTPGQGLQFLFEYFSETQRNKGNFPGRFSGRQFSNSRSEMNVSTLELGDSALYLCASSLATSGRREQYFGPGTRLTVT.

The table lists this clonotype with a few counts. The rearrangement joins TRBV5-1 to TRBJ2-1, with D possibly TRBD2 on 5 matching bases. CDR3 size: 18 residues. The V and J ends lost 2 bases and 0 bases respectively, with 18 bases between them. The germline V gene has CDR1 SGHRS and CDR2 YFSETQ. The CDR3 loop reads CASSLSNKRGASYNEQFF. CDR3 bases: TGCGCCAGCAGCTTATCGAATAAACGGGGTGCCTCCTACAATGAGCAGTTCTTC.

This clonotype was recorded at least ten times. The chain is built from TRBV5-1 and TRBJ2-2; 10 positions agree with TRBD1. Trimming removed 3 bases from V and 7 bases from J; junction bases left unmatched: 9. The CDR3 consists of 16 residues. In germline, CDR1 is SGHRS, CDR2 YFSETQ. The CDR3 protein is CASSSFPGQGNGELFF. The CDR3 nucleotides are TGCGCCAGCAGCTCCTTCCCGGGACAGGGGAACGGGGAGCTGTTTTTT.

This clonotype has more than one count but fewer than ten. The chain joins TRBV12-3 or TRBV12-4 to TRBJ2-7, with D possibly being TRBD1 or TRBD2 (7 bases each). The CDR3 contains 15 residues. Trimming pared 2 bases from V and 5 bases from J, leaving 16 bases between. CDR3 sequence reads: CASSLKGQGGHEQYF. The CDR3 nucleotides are TGTGCCAGCAGTTTAAAAGGGCAGGGGGGGCACGAGCAGTACTTC.

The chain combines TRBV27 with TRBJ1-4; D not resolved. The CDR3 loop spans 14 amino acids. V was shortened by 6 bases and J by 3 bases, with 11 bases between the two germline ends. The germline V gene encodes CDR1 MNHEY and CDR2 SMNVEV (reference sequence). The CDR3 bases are TGTGCCAGCAGCGAGGGTTACTCTAATGAAAAACTGTTTTTT. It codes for CASSEGYSNEKLFF. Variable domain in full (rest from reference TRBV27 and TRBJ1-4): EAQVTQNPRYLITVTGKKLTVTCSQNMNHEYMSWYRQDPGLGLRQIYYSMNVEVTDKGDVPEGYKVSRKEKRNFPLILESPSPNQTSLYFCASSEGYSNEKLFFGSGTQLSVL.

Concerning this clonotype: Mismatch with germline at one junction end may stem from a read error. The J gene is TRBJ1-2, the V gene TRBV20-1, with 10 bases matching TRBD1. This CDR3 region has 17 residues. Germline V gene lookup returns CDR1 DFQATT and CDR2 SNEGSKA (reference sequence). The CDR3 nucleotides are TGCTGTGCTAGAGATCTAGTAGGGGACAGGGGAGGATATGGCTACACCTTC. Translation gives CCARDLVGDRGGYGYTF.

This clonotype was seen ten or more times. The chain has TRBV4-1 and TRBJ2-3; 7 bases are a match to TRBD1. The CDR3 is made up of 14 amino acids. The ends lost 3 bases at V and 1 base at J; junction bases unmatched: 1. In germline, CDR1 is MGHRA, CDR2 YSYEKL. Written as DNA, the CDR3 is TGCGCCAGCAGCCACACAGGGGGCACAGATACGCAGTATTTT. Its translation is CASSHTGGTDTQYF.

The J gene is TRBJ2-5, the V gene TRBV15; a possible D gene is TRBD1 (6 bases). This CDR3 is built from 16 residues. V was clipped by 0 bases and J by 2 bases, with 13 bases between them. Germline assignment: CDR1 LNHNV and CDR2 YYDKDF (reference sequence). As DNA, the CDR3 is TGTGCCACCAGCAGAGAGGATCGGGACACACAAGAGACCCAGTACTTC. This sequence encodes CATSREDRDTQETQYF.

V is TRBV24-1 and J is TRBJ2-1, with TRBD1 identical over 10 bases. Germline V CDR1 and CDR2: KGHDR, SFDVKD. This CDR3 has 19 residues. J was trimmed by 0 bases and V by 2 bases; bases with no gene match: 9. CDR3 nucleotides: TGTGCCACCAGTGATTGGCGGACAGGGGGTAAGAGCTCCTACAATGAGCAGTTCTTC. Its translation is CATSDWRTGGKSSYNEQFF.

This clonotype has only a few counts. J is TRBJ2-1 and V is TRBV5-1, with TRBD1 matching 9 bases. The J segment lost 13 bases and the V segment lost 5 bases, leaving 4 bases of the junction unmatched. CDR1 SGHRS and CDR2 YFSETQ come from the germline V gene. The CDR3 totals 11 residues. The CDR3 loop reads CASRGQGDQFF. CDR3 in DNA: TGCGCCAGCAGGGGACAGGGTGATCAGTTCTTC.

Written as DNA, the CDR3 is TGTGCCACCAGCAGATCTAGGACAGGGATCGTAAATACGCAGTATTTT. Protein: CATSRSRTGIVNTQYF. The chain recombines TRBV15 with TRBJ2-3; 8 bases align to TRBD1. With V trimmed by 2 bases and J by 7 bases, 11 bases remained unmatched. This CDR3 spans 16 amino acids. CDR1 LNHNV and CDR2 YYDKDF come from the germline V gene (reference sequence).

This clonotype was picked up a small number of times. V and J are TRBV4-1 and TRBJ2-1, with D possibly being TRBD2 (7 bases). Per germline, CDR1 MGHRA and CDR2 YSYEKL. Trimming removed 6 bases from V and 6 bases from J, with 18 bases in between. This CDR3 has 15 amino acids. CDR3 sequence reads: CASRGRGALANEQFF. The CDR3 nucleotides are TGCGCCAGCAGGGGACGGGGGGCCCTCGCCAATGAGCAGTTCTTC.

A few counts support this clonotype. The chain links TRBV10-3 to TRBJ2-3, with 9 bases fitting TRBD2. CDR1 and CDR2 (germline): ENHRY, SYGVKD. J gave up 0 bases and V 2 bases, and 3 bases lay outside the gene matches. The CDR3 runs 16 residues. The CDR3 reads CAISEALAGSTDTQYF. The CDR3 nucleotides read TGTGCCATCAGTGAGGCCCTAGCGGGGAGCACAGATACGCAGTATTTT.

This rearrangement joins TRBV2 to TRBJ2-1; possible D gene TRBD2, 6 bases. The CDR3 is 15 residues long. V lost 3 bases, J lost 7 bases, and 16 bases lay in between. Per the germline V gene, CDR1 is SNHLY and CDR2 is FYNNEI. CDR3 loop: CASSDLRGGKNEQFF. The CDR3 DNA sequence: TGTGCCAGCAGTGATTTAAGGGGCGGGAAGAATGAGCAGTTCTTC. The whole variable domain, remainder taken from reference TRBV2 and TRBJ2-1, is EPEVTQTPSHQVTQMGQEVILRCVPISNHLYFYWYRQILGQKVEFLVSFYNNEISEKSEIFDDQFSVERPDGSNFTLKIRSTKLEDSAMYFCASSDLRGGKNEQFFGPGTRLTVL.